The entry that follows covers one T cell receptor beta chain sequence. The antigen is not known. This PCR relied on a set of 60 Vbeta primers and 13 Jbeta primers. Sequencing used immunoSEQ multiplex PCR; TCRdb keeps in-frame clones, though not all of them. The table shows roughly 190,000 clones, with about 81% occurring only once. This sample was included in a study of cytomegalovirus exposure and HLA in healthy donors. Overall study context: Earlier work reported approximately 110 million unique TCR beta sequences from 180 million or so T cells. Findings of the study overall: Indistinguishable V segments such as TRBV6-2 and TRBV6-3 were excluded. Beyond CMV serostatus, there was no information to go on about immune exposure. V- and J-gene trimming of TCR beta was linked (in a later analysis) to a missense DCLRE1C variant.

Germline lookup yields CDR1 MGHRA and CDR2 YSYEKL. The ends were cut back, 1 base at V and 4 bases at J, with 5 bases in the middle. The CDR3 length is 13 residues. The chain recombines TRBV4-1 with TRBJ1-5; D call uncertain. The material sequenced was PBMCs. This clonotype originated in a man aged 18-30 years in good health and CMV-seronegative. The DNA for the CDR3 is TGCGCCAGCAGCCAAGGGAGAAATCAGCCCCAGCATTTT. Its protein is CASSQGRNQPQHF.